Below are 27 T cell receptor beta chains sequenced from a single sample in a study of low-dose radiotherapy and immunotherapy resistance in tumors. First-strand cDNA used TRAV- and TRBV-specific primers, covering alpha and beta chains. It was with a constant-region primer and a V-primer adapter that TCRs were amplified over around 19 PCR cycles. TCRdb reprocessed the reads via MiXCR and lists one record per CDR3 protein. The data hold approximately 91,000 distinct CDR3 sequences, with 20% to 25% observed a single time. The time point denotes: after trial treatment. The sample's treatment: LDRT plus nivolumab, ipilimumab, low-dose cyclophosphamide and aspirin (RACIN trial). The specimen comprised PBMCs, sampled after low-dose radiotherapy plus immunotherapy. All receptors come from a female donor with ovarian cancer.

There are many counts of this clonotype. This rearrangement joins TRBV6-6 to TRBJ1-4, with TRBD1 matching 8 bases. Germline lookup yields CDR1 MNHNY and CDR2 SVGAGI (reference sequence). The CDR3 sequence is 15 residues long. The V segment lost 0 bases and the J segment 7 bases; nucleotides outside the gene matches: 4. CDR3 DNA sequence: TGTGCCAGCAGTTACTCAGGACAGGGTACTGAAAAACTGTTTTTT. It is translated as CASSYSGQGTEKLFF.

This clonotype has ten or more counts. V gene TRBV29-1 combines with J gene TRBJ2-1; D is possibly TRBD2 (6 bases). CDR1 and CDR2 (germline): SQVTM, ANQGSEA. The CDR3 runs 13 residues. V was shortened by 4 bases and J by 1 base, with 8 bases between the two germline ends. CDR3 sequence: CSVGGRSYNEQFF. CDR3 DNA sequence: TGCAGCGTTGGAGGGAGGTCCTACAATGAGCAGTTCTTC.

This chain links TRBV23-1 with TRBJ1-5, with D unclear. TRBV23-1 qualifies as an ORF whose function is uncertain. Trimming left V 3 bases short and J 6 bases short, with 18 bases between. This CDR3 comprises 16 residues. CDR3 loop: CASSQHPDRGVQPQHF. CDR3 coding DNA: TGCGCCAGCAGTCAGCATCCCGACCGTGGTGTTCAGCCCCAGCATTTT.

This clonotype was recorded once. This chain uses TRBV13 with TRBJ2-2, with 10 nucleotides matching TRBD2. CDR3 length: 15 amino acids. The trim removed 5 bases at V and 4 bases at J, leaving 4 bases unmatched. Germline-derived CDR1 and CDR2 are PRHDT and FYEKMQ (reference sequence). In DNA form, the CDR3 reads TGTGCCAGCAGCACGGGACTAGCGCCCACCGGGGAGCTGTTTTTT. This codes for CASSTGLAPTGELFF.

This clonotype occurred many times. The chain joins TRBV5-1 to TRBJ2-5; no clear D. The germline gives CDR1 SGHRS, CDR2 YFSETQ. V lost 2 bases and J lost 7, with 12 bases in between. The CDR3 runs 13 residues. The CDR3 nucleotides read TGCGCCAGCAGCTTCGAGTACCACGGGACCCAGTACTTC. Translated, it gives CASSFEYHGTQYF.

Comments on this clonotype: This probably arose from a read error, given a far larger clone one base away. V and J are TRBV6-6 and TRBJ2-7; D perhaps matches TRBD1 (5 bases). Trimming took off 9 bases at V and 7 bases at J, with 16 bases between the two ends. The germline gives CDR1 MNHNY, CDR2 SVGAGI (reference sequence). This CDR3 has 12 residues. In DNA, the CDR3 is TGTGCCAGTCGGACATGGATGAGTGAGCAGTACTTC. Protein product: CASRTWMSEQYF.

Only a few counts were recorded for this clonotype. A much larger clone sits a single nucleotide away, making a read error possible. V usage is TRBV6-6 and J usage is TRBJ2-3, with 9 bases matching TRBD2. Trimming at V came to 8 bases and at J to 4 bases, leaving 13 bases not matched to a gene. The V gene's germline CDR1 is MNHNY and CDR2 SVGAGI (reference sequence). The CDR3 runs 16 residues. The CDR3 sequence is CASGLAGMLPPDTQYF. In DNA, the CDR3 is TGTGCCAGCGGCCTAGCGGGGATGCTTCCGCCAGATACGCAGTATTTT.

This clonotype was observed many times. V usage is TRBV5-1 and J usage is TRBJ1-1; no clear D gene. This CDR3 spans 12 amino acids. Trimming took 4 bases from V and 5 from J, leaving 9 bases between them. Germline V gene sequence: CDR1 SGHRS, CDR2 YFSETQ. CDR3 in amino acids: CASSLDGTEAFF. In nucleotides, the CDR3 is TGCGCCAGCAGCCTCGATGGAACTGAAGCTTTCTTT.

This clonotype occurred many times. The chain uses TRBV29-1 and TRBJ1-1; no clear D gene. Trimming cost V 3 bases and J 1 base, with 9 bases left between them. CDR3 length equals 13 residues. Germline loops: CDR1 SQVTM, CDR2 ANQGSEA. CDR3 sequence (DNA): TGCAGCGTTGATGAGGTTCGGAACACTGAAGCTTTCTTT. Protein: CSVDEVRNTEAFF.

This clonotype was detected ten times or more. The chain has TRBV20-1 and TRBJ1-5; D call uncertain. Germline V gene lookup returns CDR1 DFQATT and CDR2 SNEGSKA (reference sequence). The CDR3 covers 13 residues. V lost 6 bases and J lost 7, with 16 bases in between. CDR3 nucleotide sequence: TGCAGTGCCCGTATGGCGGCGGAGCAGCCCCAGCATTTT. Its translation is CSARMAAEQPQHF.

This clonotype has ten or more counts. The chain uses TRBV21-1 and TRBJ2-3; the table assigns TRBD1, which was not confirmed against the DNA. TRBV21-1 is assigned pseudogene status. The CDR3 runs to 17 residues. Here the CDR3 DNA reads TGTGCCAGCAGCGCCTCCGGGACAGAAAGGGTCACAGATACGCAGTATTTT. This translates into CASSASGTERVTDTQYF.

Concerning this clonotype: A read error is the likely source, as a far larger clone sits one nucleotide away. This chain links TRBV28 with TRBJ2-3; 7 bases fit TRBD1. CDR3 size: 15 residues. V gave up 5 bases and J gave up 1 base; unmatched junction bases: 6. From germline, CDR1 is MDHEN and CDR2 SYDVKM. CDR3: CASSDPGTGTDTQYF. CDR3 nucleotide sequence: TGTGCCAGCAGTGATCCTGGGACAGGCACAGATACGCAGTATTTT.

The DNA of the CDR3 is TGCGCCAGCAGCCCGGGACAGAACTACAATGAGCAGTTCTTC. This sequence encodes CASSPGQNYNEQFF. The chain carries TRBV5-1 and TRBJ2-1, with 7 bases matching TRBD1. Per germline, CDR1 SGHRS and CDR2 YFSETQ. After removal of 4 bases from V and 3 bases from J, the junction contained 4 bases not matched to a gene. The CDR3 has 14 residues.

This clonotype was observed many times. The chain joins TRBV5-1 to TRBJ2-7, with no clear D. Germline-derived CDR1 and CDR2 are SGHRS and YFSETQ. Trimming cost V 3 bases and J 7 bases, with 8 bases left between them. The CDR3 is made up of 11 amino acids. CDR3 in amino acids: CASSSAREQYF. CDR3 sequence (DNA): TGCGCCAGCAGCTCCGCACGGGAGCAGTACTTC.

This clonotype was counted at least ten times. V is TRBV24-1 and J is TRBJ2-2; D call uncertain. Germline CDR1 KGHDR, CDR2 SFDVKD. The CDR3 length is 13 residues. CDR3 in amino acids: CAVGTLPTGELFF. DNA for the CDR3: TGTGCAGTGGGAACTCTACCCACCGGGGAGCTGTTTTTT.

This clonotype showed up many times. The CDR3 is CASSVDLTTGELFF. As DNA, the CDR3 is TGTGCCAGCAGCGTAGATTTGACCACCGGGGAGCTGTTTTTT. The chain links TRBV9 to TRBJ2-2; D is unclear. CDR3 length: 14 residues. Germline lookup yields CDR1 SGDLS and CDR2 YYNGEE. Trimming took off 0 bases at V and 4 bases at J, with 7 bases between the two ends.

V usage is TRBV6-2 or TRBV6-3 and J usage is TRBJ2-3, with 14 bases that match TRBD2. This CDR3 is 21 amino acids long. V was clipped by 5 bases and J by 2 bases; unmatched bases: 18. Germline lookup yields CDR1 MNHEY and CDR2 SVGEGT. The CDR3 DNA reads TGTGCCAGCAGTCGGGGGGTGACTAGCGGGGGGGCGCTAACCTACACAGATACGCAGTATTTT. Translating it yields CASSRGVTSGGALTYTDTQYF.

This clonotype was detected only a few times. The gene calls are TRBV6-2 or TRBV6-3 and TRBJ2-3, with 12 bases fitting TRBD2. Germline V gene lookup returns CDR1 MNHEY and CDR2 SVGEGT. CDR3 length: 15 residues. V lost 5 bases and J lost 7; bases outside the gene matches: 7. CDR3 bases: TGTGCCAGCAGTCCCACTAGCGGGGGGTCGTATACGCAGTATTTT. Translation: CASSPTSGGSYTQYF.

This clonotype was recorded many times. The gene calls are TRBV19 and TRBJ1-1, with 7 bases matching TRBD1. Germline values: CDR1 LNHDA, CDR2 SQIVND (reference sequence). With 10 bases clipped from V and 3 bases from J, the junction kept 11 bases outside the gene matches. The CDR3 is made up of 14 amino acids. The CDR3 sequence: CATTGDSFYTEAFF. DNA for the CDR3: TGTGCCACCACCGGGGACAGTTTTTACACTGAAGCTTTCTTT.

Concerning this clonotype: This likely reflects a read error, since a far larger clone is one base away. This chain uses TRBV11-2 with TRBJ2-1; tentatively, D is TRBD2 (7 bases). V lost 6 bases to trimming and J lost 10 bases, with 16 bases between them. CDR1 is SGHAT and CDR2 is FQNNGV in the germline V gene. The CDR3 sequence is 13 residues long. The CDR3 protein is CASSFGGLYEQFF. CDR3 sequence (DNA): TGTGCCAGCAGTTTCGGGGGGCTCTACGAGCAGTTCTTC.

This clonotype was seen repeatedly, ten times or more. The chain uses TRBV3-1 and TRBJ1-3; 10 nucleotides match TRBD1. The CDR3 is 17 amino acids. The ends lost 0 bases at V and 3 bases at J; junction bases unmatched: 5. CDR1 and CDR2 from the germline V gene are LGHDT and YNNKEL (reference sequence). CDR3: CASSQDAGQGIGNTIYF. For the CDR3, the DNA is TGTGCCAGCAGCCAAGATGCGGGACAGGGGATTGGAAACACCATATATTTT.

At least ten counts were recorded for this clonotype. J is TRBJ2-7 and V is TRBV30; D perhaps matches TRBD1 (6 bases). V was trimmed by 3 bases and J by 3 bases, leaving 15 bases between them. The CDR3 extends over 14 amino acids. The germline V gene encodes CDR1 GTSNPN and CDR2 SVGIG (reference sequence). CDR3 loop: CAWSITMDSYEQYF. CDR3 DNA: TGTGCCTGGAGCATCACCATGGACAGCTACGAGCAGTACTTC.

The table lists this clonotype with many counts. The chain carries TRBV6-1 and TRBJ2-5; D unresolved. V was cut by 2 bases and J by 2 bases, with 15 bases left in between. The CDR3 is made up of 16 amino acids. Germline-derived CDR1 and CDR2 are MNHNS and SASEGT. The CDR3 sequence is CASSEYLGLGQETQYF. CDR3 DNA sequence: TGTGCCAGCAGTGAATATCTGGGTTTAGGGCAAGAGACCCAGTACTTC.

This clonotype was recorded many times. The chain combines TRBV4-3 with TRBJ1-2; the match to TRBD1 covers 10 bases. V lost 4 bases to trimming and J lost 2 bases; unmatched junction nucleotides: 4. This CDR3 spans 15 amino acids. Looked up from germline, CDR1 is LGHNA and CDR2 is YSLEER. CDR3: CASSRGQGGNYGYTF. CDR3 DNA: TGCGCCAGCAGCCGCGGACAGGGGGGAAACTATGGCTACACCTTC.

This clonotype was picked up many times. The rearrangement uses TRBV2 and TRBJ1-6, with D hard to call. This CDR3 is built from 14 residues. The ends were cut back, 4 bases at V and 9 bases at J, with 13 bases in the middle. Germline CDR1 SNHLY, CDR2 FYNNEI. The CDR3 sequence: CASSVEGRGSPLHF. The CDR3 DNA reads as TGTGCCAGCAGTGTTGAGGGAAGAGGTTCACCCCTCCACTTT. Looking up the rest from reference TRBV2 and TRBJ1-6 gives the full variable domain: EPEVTQTPSHQVTQMGQEVILRCVPISNHLYFYWYRQILGQKVEFLVSFYNNEISEKSEIFDDQFSVERPDGSNFTLKIRSTKLEDSAMYFCASSVEGRGSPLHFGNGTRLTVT.

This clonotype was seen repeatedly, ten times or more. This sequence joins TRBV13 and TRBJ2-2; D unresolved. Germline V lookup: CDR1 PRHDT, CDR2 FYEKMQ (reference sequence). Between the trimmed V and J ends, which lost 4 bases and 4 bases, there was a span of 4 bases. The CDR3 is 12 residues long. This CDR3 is CASSYSTGELFF. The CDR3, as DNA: TGTGCCAGCAGCTACAGCACCGGGGAGCTGTTTTTT.

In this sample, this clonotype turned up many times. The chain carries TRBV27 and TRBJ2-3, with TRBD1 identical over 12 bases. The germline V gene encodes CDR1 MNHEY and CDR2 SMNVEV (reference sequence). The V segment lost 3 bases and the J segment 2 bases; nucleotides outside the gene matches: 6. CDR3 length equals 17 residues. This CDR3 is CASSLLGQGAITDTQYF. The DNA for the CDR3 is TGTGCCAGCAGTTTGCTGGGACAGGGGGCGATCACAGATACGCAGTATTTT.